This is a list of T cell receptor beta chains from one sample in a study of vaccination effects on CD4 cells after COVID-19. The method was immunoSEQ multiplex PCR; TCRdb's version includes in-frame clones alone and lacks a portion of them. The sample contains nearly 30,000 clones, 65% to 75% of which appear only once. Their cognate antigens are unknown. Specimen: CD4+ T cells from PBMCs cultured with HCoV-OC43 spike peptides, collected after COVID-19 vaccination. The receptors were sampled from a human donor who received a COVID-19 vaccine. Both conserved end residues are part of each CDR3. The D gene is left open where the match is weak. The listing skips clone size in some rows; elsewhere it reads once, few, many or a size class.

medium-sized,TRBV7-9,-,TRBJ2-7,CASSPKMAGTSYEQYF,TGTGCCAGCAGCCCCAAGATGGCGGGAACCTCCTACGAGCAGTACTTC
-,TRBV3-1/TRBV3-2,-,TRBJ2-3,CASSTQGGSSTDTQYF,TGTGCCAGCAGCACCCAAGGCGGGTCTAGCACAGATACGCAGTATTTT
-,TRBV19,TRBD2,TRBJ2-3,CASSIPSRGGTDTQYF,TGTGCCAGTAGTATACCGTCGCGGGGGGGCACAGATACGCAGTATTTT
few,TRBV19,TRBD2,TRBJ2-5,CASSLAGGYQETQYF,TGTGCCAGTTCTCTAGCGGGAGGGTACCAAGAGACCCAGTACTTC
-,TRBV19,TRBD2,TRBJ2-1,CATTGTSGVTEQFF,TGTGCCACTACCGGGACTAGCGGGGTCACTGAGCAGTTCTTC
-,TRBV19,-,TRBJ2-7,CASSLRGGFYEQYF,TGTGCCAGTAGTCTCAGGGGGGGTTTCTACGAGCAGTACTTC
-,TRBV6-5,-,TRBJ1-3,CASSYFYNQRNTIYF,TGTGCCAGCAGTTACTTCTACAACCAGCGAAACACCATATATTTT
-,TRBV5-1,-,TRBJ2-2,CASSLGQGGNTGELFF,TGCGCCAGCAGCTTGGGACAGGGAGGGAACACCGGGGAGCTGTTTTTT
-,TRBV18,-,TRBJ2-2,CASSLLPGYNTGELFF,TGTGCCAGCTCACTTCTTCCCGGGTACAACACCGGGGAGCTGTTTTTT
-,TRBV9,TRBD1,TRBJ2-5,CASSVGTVGQETQYF,TGTGCCAGCAGCGTTGGGACAGTTGGGCAAGAGACCCAGTACTTC
few,TRBV11-2,-,TRBJ1-1,CASSLGTVNTEAFF,TGTGCCAGCAGCTTAGGGACAGTGAACACTGAAGCTTTCTTT
-,TRBV19,-,TRBJ1-5,CASSIGYQDPGVGRNQPQHF,TGTGCCAGTAGTATTGGGTACCAAGATCCAGGGGTAGGGCGGAATCAGCCCCAGCATTTT
-,TRBV18,TRBD1,TRBJ2-6,CASSQRQGATGANVLTF,TGTGCCAGCTCACAGAGACAGGGGGCGACGGGGGCCAACGTCCTGACTTTC
-,TRBV18,TRBD1,TRBJ1-2,CASSRDRMVYGYTF,TGTGCCAGCTCAAGGGACAGAATGGTCTATGGCTACACCTTC
-,TRBV11-3,-,TRBJ2-2,CASSPGASLNTGELFF,TGTGCCAGCAGCCCTGGCGCTAGCCTGAACACCGGGGAGCTGTTTTTT
-,TRBV6-1,TRBD2,TRBJ2-3,CASSAGTSGGGGTDTQYF,TGTGCCAGCAGTGCCGGGACTAGCGGGGGGGGCGGCACAGATACGCAGTATTTT
-,TRBV5-5,TRBD1,TRBJ1-4,CASSVPGQGGNEKLFF,TGTGCCAGCAGCGTCCCGGGACAGGGAGGGAATGAAAAACTGTTTTTT
-,TRBV7-7,TRBD2,TRBJ2-3,CASSLGLAGEVTQYF,TGTGCCAGCAGCTTAGGACTAGCGGGAGAGGTTACGCAGTATTTT
-,TRBV4-2,-,TRBJ2-5,CASSVASHQETQYF,TGTGCCAGCAGTGTAGCAAGCCATCAAGAGACCCAGTACTTC
-,TRBV27,-,TRBJ1-1,CASSSAGGLITEAFF,TGTGCCAGCAGTTCCGCCGGGGGTCTGATCACTGAAGCTTTCTTT
-,TRBV12-3/TRBV12-4,TRBD1,TRBJ1-4,CASSLTGGKLFF,TGTGCCAGCAGTCTTACAGGGGGAAAACTGTTTTTT
once,TRBV6-5,-,TRBJ2-5,CASRESSKETQYF,TGTGCCAGCAGAGAGAGCAGTAAAGAGACCCAGTACTTC
few,TRBV12-3/TRBV12-4,-,TRBJ2-5,CASRLGRFETQYF,TGTGCCAGCAGGTTGGGGCGGTTCGAGACCCAGTACTTC
once,TRBV4-2,-,TRBJ2-3,CASSQEGTGTDTQYF,TGTGCCAGCAGCCAAGAAGGGACTGGCACAGATACGCAGTATTTT
few,TRBV5-1,-,TRBJ1-2,CASSETEDYGYTF,TGCGCCAGCAGCGAAACAGAGGATTATGGCTACACCTTC
-,TRBV5-6,-,TRBJ1-5,CASSLALYSNQPQHF,TGTGCCAGCAGCTTGGCACTCTATAGCAATCAGCCCCAGCATTTT
-,TRBV6-4,-,TRBJ1-6,CASSDGANSPLHF,TGTGCCAGCAGTGATGGCGCAAATTCACCCCTCCACTTT
-,TRBV6-6,-,TRBJ1-1,CASSYNGNTEAFF,TGTGCCAGCAGTTACAACGGAAACACTGAAGCTTTCTTT